This T cell receptor (beta chain) was sequenced during a study of shared clonotypes between healthy human individuals. Study-wide points: Enrolling few donors narrowed the genetic and exposure-history diversity that was represented. Inspection by rarefaction showed sorted-subset sequencing to be incomplete despite large depth.

The study separated CD4+ cells into CD45RA+ naive and CD45RA-negative memory subsets. Germline assignment: CDR1 SEHNR and CDR2 FQNEAQ (reference sequence). CDR3 length equals 15 residues. The ends were cut back, 1 base at V and 6 bases at J, with 13 bases in the middle. Deep was the level used in running the assay. Generated by immunoSEQ multiplex PCR, the TCRdb table keeps only in-frame clones and is missing some. The sample includes under 600,000 clones, 97% of them seen just once. About this clone itself: The antigen is not known.

The chain employs TRBV7-9 and TRBJ2-1, with a tentative D call TRBD2 (6 bases). Specimen: naive CD4+ T cells sorted from blood. Subset meaning: CD45RA+ positively selected. The TCR comes from a young woman in good health. CDR3 region: CASSLVAGFTNEQFF. The CDR3 DNA is TGTGCCAGCAGCTTAGTTGCGGGATTCACCAATGAGCAGTTCTTC.